This section outlines one T cell receptor (beta chain) sequence together with its context. The specificity of this receptor is unknown. No base quality information exists; no much larger clone differs at one position. This record comes from a study of CD8+ T cells in alopecia areata (dated by TCRdb to 2016 to 2019). In the study overall: The study used high-throughput TCRbeta sequencing to examine T cell clonal expansion in alopecia areata, in both the C3H/HeJ mouse model and human patients. Human TCRbeta sequencing covered scalp tissue and sorted CD4+ and CD8+ peripheral blood T cells from patchy and totalis/universalis alopecia areata patients and healthy controls. The RNA source kit depended on sample type: the PAXgene miRNA kit for fixed scalp, the miRNeasy kit for PBMCs, and the RNeasy kit for mouse skin. TCRbeta CDR3 regions were amplified by immunoSEQ multiplex PCR using 35 Vbeta forward and 13 Jbeta reverse primers. Scalp clonality was compared across normal scalp (n=4), patchy alopecia areata scalp (n=8), and alopecia totalis/universalis scalp (n=8). The paper's findings and limits, for the study overall: Shared TCR sequences between patients were less evident than in mice, which may be partly attributable to HLA diversity in the patient population. Lesional scalp, especially in alopecia totalis/universalis, showed higher clonality and more expanded CD8+ clones than normal scalp, suggesting antigenic drive. Scalp TCR repertoire analysis is complicated because resident alphabeta T cells in normal human skin are also sequenced, whereas mouse skin is dominated by gammadelta T cells.

V was cut back by 1 base and J by 3 bases, leaving a gap of 14 bases between them. As encoded in the germline V gene (reference sequence), CDR1 is GTSNPN while CDR2 is SVGIG. Including the terminal cysteine and phenylalanine, the CDR3 comprises 15 residues. The entry retains the CDR3 DNA only, 45 bases that are in frame from base 1. After PBMCs were isolated by density centrifugation and stained for CD3, CD4 and CD8, a FACSAria was used to sort CD4+ and CD8+ T cells. Scalp biopsies and blood samples were provided by unaffected controls. The library was built by means of the immunoSEQ multiplex PCR assay. RNA was extracted from all samples and reverse transcribed into cDNA as template for TCR sequencing. First-strand cDNA was synthesized with SuperScript III using a 2:1 mix of oligo-dT and random hexamers. A synthetic immune receptor repertoire was used to assess amplification bias, and residual bias was removed computationally. The study's own analysis went as follows. Raw reads were preprocessed to remove errors, and CDR3 was defined according to IMGT conventions as the region from the conserved cysteine to phenylalanine. Clonality was computed by normalizing Shannon entropy by log2 of the number of productive unique TCRs and subtracting the result from 1. Whether scalp clones were CD4 or CD8 was inferred by matching scalp TCRbeta sequences against CD4 and CD8 repertoires sorted from blood. The table was pulled from immuneACCESS by TCRdb, which kept in-frame rearrangements only. Such tables lose some clones; where checked, under half of the loss comes from unresolved V genes, and the rest has no known cause. Clonal size and the V and J genes are those of that table, whereas D and trimming came from the DNA. The sample table records 100,000 to 150,000 clones; roughly 68% of these occur just once. The ten largest clones capture around 2.8% of the sample.

This clonotype was obtained from a human donor in good health. Sequencing was carried out using CD4+ T cells sorted from blood. The sequence is built from TRBV30 and TRBJ2-3, with the identity of the D gene unclear. CDR3 region: CAWSEVIGPTDTQYF. The DNA sequence reads TGTGCCTGGAGTGAAGTGATCGGGCCGACAGATACGCAGTATTTT.